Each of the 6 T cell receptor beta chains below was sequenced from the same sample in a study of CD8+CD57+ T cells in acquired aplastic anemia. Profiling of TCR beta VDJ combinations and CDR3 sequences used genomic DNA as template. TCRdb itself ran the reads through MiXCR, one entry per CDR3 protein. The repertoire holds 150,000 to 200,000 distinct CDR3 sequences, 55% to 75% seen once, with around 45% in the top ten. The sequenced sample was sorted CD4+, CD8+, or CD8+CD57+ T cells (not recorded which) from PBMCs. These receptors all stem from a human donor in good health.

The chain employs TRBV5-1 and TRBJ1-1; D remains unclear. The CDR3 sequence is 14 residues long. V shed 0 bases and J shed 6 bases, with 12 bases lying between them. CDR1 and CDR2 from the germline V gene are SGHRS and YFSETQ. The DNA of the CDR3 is TGCGCCAGCAGCTTGGCCCTCAGTGCCCCTGAAGCTTTCTTT. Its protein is CASSLALSAPEAFF.

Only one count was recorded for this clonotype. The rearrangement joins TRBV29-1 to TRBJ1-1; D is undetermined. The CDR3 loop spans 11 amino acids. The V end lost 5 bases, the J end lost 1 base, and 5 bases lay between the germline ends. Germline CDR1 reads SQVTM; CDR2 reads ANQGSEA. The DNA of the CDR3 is TGCAGCGTTCCGAAGAACACTGAAGCTTTCTTT. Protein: CSVPKNTEAFF.

The CDR3 DNA follows: TGCAGTGCTAGAGAACTCCGGGCCCCTCGCTACGAGCAGTACTTC. Protein sequence: CSARELRAPRYEQYF. The V call is TRBV20-1, the J call TRBJ2-7, with D hard to call. The CDR3 is 15 residues long. V dropped 0 bases and J dropped 3 bases, with 15 bases sitting between them. Germline CDR1 DFQATT, CDR2 SNEGSKA (reference sequence).

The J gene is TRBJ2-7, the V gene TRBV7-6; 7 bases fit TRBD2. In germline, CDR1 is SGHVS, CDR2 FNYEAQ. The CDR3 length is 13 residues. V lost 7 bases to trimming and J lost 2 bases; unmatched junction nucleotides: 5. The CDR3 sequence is CASKMGGTYEQYF. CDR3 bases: TGTGCCAGCAAGATGGGGGGGACCTACGAGCAGTACTTC. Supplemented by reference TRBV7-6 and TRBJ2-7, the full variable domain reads GAGVSQSPRYKVTKRGQDVALRCDPISGHVSLYWYRQALGQGPEFLTYFNYEAQQDKSGLPNDRFSAERPEGSISTLTIQRTEQRDSAMYRCASKMGGTYEQYFGPGTRLTVT.

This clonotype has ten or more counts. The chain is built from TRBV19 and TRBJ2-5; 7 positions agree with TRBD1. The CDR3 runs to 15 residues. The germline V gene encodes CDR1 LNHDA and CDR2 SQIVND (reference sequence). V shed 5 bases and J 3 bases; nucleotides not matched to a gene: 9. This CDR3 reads CASSQVFQGEETQYF. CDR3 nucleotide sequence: TGTGCCAGTAGTCAGGTGTTTCAGGGGGAAGAGACCCAGTACTTC.

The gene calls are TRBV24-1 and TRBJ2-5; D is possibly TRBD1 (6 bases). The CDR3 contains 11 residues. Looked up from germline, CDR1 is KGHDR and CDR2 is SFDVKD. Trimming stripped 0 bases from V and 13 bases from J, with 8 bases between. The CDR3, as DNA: TGTGCCACCAGTGATTTGACAGGGTGGTACTTC. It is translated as CATSDLTGWYF.